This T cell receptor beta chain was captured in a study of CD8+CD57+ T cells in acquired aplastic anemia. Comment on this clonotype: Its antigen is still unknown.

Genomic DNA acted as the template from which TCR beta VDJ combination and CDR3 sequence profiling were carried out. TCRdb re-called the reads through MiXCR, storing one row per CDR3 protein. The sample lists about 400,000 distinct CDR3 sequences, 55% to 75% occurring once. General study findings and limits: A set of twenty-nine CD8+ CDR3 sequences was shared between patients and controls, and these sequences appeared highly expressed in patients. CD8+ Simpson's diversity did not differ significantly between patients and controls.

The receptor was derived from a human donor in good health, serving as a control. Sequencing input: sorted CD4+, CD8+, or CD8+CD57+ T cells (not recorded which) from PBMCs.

The CDR3 loop reads CASSIQLGDDYPHHF. In nucleotides, the CDR3 is TGTGCCAGCAGCATACAGCTCGGGGATGACTACCCGCACCACTTT. This sequence joins TRBV7-8 and TRBJ1-6; D is unclear. V dropped 5 bases and J dropped 18 bases, with 26 bases sitting between them. CDR3 length: 15 residues. Germline CDR1 is SGHVS and CDR2 is FQNEAQ.